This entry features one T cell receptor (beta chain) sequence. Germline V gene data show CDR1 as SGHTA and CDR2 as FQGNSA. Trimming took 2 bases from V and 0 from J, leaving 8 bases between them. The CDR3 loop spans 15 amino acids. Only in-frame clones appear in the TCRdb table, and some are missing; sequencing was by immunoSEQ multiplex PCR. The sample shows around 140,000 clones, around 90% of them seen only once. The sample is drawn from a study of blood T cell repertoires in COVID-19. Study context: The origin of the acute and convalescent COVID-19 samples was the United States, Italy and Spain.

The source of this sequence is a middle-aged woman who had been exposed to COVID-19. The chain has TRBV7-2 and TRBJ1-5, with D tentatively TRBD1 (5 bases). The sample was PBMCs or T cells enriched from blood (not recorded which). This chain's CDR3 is CASSLWGDSNQPQHF. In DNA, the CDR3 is TGTGCCAGCAGCTTATGGGGGGATAGCAATCAGCCCCAGCATTTT.